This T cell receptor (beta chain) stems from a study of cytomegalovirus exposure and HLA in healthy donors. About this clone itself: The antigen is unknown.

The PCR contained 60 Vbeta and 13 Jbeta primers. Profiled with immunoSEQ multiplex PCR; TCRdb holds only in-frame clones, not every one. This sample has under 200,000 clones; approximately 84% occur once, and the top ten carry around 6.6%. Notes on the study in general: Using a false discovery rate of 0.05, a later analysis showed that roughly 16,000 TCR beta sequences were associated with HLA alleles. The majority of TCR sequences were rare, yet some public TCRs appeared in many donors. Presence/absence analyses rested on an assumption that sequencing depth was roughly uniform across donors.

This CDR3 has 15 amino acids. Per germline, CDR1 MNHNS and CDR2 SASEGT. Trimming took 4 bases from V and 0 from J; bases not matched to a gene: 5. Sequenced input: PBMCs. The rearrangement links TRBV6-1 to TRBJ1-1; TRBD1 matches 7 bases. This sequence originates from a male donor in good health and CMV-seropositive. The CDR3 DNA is TGTGCCAGCAGTGTAATGACAGGGATGAACACTGAAGCTTTCTTT. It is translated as CASSVMTGMNTEAFF.